The present T cell receptor beta chain was sequenced within a study of blood T cells in healthy people across ages. CDR3 length equals 17 residues. Per germline, CDR1 SGHTA and CDR2 FQGTGA. V was clipped by 3 bases and J by 0 bases, with 12 bases between them. A second PCR, run for about 7 to 11 cycles, used a sample-barcoded 5' primer plus a J-beta primer mix. A minimum of 3 million CDR3-containing paired-end reads was obtained for each sample. TCRdb reprocessed the 5' RACE reads with MiXCR, giving one entry per CDR3 protein. In the table there are 540,000 or so distinct CDR3 sequences, roughly 29% of which are singletons.

Material for sequencing was blood. The V call is TRBV7-3, the J call TRBJ2-6; D ambiguous. This clonotype originated in a woman aged 70-85 years in good health. The CDR3 DNA reads as TGTGCCAGCAGCTTGACCGGGCTAAGCTCTGGGGCCAACGTCCTGACTTTC. Translated: CASSLTGLSSGANVLTF.